This is a list of T cell receptor beta chains from one sample in a study of regulatory T cells in long-lasting Graves disease. TCRdb re-derived calls from the multiplex PCR reads in MiXCR, one entry per CDR3 protein. The repertoire has 650,000 to 850,000 distinct CDR3 sequences, approximately 29% of them found once; the top ten carry 35% to 55%. Here the sequenced sample was peripheral blood mononuclear cells (PBMCs), taken when the disease was refractory, from a patient treated with antithyroid drugs. The receptors come from a female donor with Graves disease. Each CDR3 is given with its conserved first and last residue. Fields, in order: clone size, V gene, D gene, J gene, CDR3 protein, CDR3 DNA. D genes are given only for firm matches. Size is stated for part of the rows, as once, few or many counts, or as a class when the clone is expanded.

clone size: many
V gene: TRBV12-3/TRBV12-4
D gene: TRBD1
J gene: TRBJ1-2
CDR3 protein: CASSLRQGYGYTF
CDR3 DNA: TGTGCCAGCAGTTTAAGACAGGGCTATGGCTACACCTTC

clone size: NA
V gene: TRBV11-2
D gene: NA
J gene: TRBJ2-3
CDR3 protein: CASSLSGHPIVTQYF
CDR3 DNA: TGTGCCAGCAGCTTATCTGGACACCCGATCGTTACGCAGTATTTT

clone size: few
V gene: TRBV10-3
D gene: NA
J gene: TRBJ1-2
CDR3 protein: CAISEGGGAYGYGYTF
CDR3 DNA: TGTGCCATCAGTGAGGGCGGAGGAGCCTACGGATATGGCTACACCTTC

clone size: few
V gene: TRBV3-1
D gene: NA
J gene: TRBJ1-5
CDR3 protein: CASSPSPGRQQPQHF
CDR3 DNA: TGTGCCAGCAGTCCAAGTCCTGGGCGGCAGCAGCCCCAGCATTTT

clone size: many
V gene: TRBV6-5
D gene: TRBD2
J gene: TRBJ2-5
CDR3 protein: CASSYGGVSTQYF
CDR3 DNA: TGTGCCAGCAGTTACGGGGGGGTTTCGACCCAGTACTTC

clone size: many
V gene: TRBV12-5
D gene: TRBD1
J gene: TRBJ1-2
CDR3 protein: CASGLVQNRGRRGYTF
CDR3 DNA: TGTGCTAGTGGTTTGGTACAGAACAGGGGGCGACGGGGCTACACCTTC

clone size: NA
V gene: TRBV11-2
D gene: NA
J gene: TRBJ1-2
CDR3 protein: CASSLAEAGSYGYTF
CDR3 DNA: TGTGCCAGCAGCTTAGCTGAGGCAGGCTCCTATGGCTACACCTTC

clone size: many
V gene: TRBV28
D gene: NA
J gene: TRBJ2-7
CDR3 protein: CASILSTGVYEQYF
CDR3 DNA: TGTGCCAGCATCCTTTCGACCGGGGTCTACGAGCAGTACTTC

clone size: NA
V gene: TRBV15
D gene: NA
J gene: TRBJ2-3
CDR3 protein: CATSSPHRGTTDTQYF
CDR3 DNA: TGTGCCACCAGCAGCCCCCACCGCGGGACCACAGATACGCAGTATTTT

clone size: few
V gene: TRBV6-9
D gene: TRBD1
J gene: TRBJ2-7
CDR3 protein: CASSYSKQGASEQYF
CDR3 DNA: TGTGCCAGCAGTTACTCGAAGCAGGGGGCCAGCGAGCAGTACTTC

clone size: NA
V gene: TRBV6-9
D gene: NA
J gene: TRBJ1-3
CDR3 protein: CASSYRQDSGNTIYF
CDR3 DNA: TGTGCCAGCAGTTACCGACAGGACTCTGGAAACACCATATATTTT

clone size: NA
V gene: TRBV27
D gene: NA
J gene: TRBJ1-5
CDR3 protein: CASSISGRNQPQHF
CDR3 DNA: TGTGCCAGCAGTATCTCCGGTCGGAATCAGCCCCAGCATTTT

clone size: many
V gene: TRBV12-3/TRBV12-4
D gene: NA
J gene: TRBJ2-7
CDR3 protein: CASRLFGGEQYF
CDR3 DNA: TGTGCCAGCAGACTTTTCGGGGGCGAGCAGTACTTC

clone size: many
V gene: TRBV7-3
D gene: TRBD2
J gene: TRBJ2-5
CDR3 protein: CASSPQAGVVQETQYF
CDR3 DNA: TGTGCCAGCAGCCCGCAAGCGGGAGTAGTGCAAGAGACCCAGTACTTC

clone size: few
V gene: TRBV9
D gene: NA
J gene: TRBJ2-7
CDR3 protein: CASSVGGVSYEQYF
CDR3 DNA: TGTGCCAGCAGCGTAGGAGGGGTCTCCTACGAGCAGTACTTC

clone size: few
V gene: TRBV11-2
D gene: NA
J gene: TRBJ1-1
CDR3 protein: CASSLGWRSAPPDTEAFF
CDR3 DNA: TGTGCCAGCAGCTTAGGGTGGAGGTCAGCCCCGCCGGACACTGAAGCTTTCTTT

clone size: NA
V gene: TRBV7-2
D gene: TRBD1
J gene: TRBJ1-1
CDR3 protein: CASSPTQGLTEAFF
CDR3 DNA: TGTGCCAGCAGCCCAACACAGGGGCTCACTGAAGCTTTCTTT

clone size: NA
V gene: TRBV7-2
D gene: NA
J gene: TRBJ1-1
CDR3 protein: CASSLGAGSWGVEAFF
CDR3 DNA: TGTGCCAGCAGCTTAGGGGCAGGCTCTTGGGGTGTTGAAGCTTTCTTT

clone size: NA
V gene: TRBV29-1
D gene: TRBD2
J gene: TRBJ2-1
CDR3 protein: CSVIAGGRNEQFF
CDR3 DNA: TGCAGCGTAATAGCGGGAGGTCGTAATGAGCAGTTCTTC

clone size: once
V gene: TRBV25-1
D gene: TRBD1
J gene: TRBJ2-7
CDR3 protein: CASSEFQGAHEQYF
CDR3 DNA: TGTGCCAGCAGTGAATTTCAGGGGGCCCACGAGCAGTACTTC

clone size: NA
V gene: TRBV28
D gene: NA
J gene: TRBJ1-2
CDR3 protein: CASTPTGIYGYTF
CDR3 DNA: TGTGCCAGCACCCCCACAGGGATTTACGGCTACACCTTC

clone size: NA
V gene: TRBV29-1
D gene: TRBD1
J gene: TRBJ1-4
CDR3 protein: CSVALLDRDHEKLFF
CDR3 DNA: TGCAGCGTTGCGCTCCTAGACAGGGACCATGAAAAACTGTTTTTT

clone size: NA
V gene: TRBV20-1
D gene: TRBD1
J gene: TRBJ1-5
CDR3 protein: CSARDRGQGGNQPQHF
CDR3 DNA: TGCAGTGCTAGAGACAGGGGGCAGGGGGGCAATCAGCCCCAGCATTTT

clone size: NA
V gene: TRBV20-1
D gene: TRBD2
J gene: TRBJ2-5
CDR3 protein: CSATSGRPQETQYF
CDR3 DNA: TGCAGTGCTACTAGCGGGAGGCCGCAAGAGACCCAGTACTTC

clone size: NA
V gene: TRBV11-2
D gene: NA
J gene: TRBJ2-4
CDR3 protein: CASSTPDGVAYPKNIQYF
CDR3 DNA: TGTGCCAGCAGCACCCCCGACGGCGTAGCTTATCCCAAAAACATTCAGTACTTC

clone size: few
V gene: TRBV5-1
D gene: NA
J gene: TRBJ1-2
CDR3 protein: CASKKQGHYGYTF
CDR3 DNA: TGCGCCAGCAAGAAGCAGGGGCACTATGGCTACACCTTC